This T cell receptor (beta chain) was sequenced in a study of OX40 agonist ivuxolimab in advanced cancers. At the level of the study: Subjects had a mean age of about 57 years, with a range of roughly 20 to 79; around 80% were male. The study's findings and limits: Among the nonresponders, some also had low normalized T-cell clonal expansion.

As for this clone: Antigen unknown.

If patients had autoimmune disease history or systemic immunosuppression, they were excluded. The CDR3 contains 12 residues. J was trimmed by 6 bases and V by 8 bases; bases with no gene match: 4. Germline V gene lookup returns CDR1 LGHNT and CDR2 FRNRAP. Method: immunoSEQ multiplex PCR; TCRdb's copy keeps in-frame clones and lacks some. The sample consists of around 25,000 clones, 80% to 90% of them appearing once. The V call is TRBV12-5, the J call TRBJ2-1, with 7 nucleotides matching TRBD1. The TCR was taken from an adult with an advanced solid tumor such as melanoma, head and neck, liver or kidney cancer. Sequencing was performed on CD4+ or CD8+ T cells sorted from blood, taken in a trial of the OX40 agonist ivuxolimab. Here the CDR3 reads CASTGDLNEQFF. CDR3 sequence (DNA): TGTGCTAGTACAGGGGACCTCAATGAGCAGTTCTTC.